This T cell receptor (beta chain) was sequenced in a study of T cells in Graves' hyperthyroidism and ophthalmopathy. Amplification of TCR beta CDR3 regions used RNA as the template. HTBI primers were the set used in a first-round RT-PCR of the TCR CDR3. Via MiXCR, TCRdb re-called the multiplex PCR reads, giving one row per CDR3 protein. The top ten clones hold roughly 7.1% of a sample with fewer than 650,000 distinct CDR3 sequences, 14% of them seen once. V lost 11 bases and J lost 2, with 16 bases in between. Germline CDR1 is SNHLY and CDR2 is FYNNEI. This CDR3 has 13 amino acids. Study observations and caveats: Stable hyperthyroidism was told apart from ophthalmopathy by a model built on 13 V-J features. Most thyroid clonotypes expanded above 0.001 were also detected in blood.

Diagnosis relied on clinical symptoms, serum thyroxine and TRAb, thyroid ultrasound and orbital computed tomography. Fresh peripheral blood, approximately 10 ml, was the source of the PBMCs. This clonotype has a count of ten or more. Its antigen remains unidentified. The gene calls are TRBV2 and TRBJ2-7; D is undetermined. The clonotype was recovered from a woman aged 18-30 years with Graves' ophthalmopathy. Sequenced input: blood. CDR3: CAGAIGVTYEQYF. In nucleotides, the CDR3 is TGTGCCGGAGCAATTGGGGTTACCTACGAGCAGTACTTC. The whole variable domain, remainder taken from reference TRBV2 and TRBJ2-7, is EPEVTQTPSHQVTQMGQEVILRCVPISNHLYFYWYRQILGQKVEFLVSFYNNEISEKSEIFDDQFSVERPDGSNFTLKIRSTKLEDSAMYFCAGAIGVTYEQYFGPGTRLTVT.